Presented here are 32 T cell receptor beta chains from one specimen sequenced in a study of T-cell reconstitution after alpha-beta-depleted transplantation in children. Preparing the TCRbeta library involved the use of unique molecular identifiers. TCRdb itself ran the PCR reads through MiXCR, one entry per CDR3 protein. This sample has around 580,000 distinct CDR3 sequences, with around 23% found just once. This specimen consisted of PBMCs, mostly from graft donor cells, obtained 360 days after TCRalphabeta/CD19-depleted stem cell transplant. Receptor source: a boy under two years old who had a stem cell transplant for acute myeloid leukemia, so the T cells may come from the graft donor.

The sample holds many counts of this clonotype. The chain couples TRBV20-1 to TRBJ2-1; 8 bases map to TRBD1. CDR1 is DFQATT, CDR2 SNEGSKA, per germline (reference sequence). V lost 2 bases and J lost 4; bases outside the gene matches: 1. The CDR3 consists of 13 residues. CDR3 region: CSARRDRYNEQFF. In nucleotides, the CDR3 is TGCAGTGCTAGACGGGACAGGTACAATGAGCAGTTCTTC.

This clonotype was recorded a few times. The chain links TRBV4-3 to TRBJ1-1; D is undetermined. Germline loops: CDR1 LGHNA, CDR2 YSLEER. There are 14 residues in the CDR3. The ends were cut back, 2 bases at V and 0 bases at J, with 7 bases in the middle. The CDR3 here is CASSQRTVNTEAFF. CDR3 nucleotides: TGCGCCAGCAGCCAAAGGACCGTGAACACTGAAGCTTTCTTT.

The chain is built from TRBV21-1 and TRBJ2-1; the D call in the table, TRBD2, was not verified against the DNA. TRBV21-1 is deemed a pseudogene. CDR3 length: 15 amino acids. The CDR3 DNA is TGTGCCAGCGTGCTCGGGAGGGTCTGGACCAATGAGCAGTTCTTC. This codes for CASVLGRVWTNEQFF.

V and J are TRBV6-6 and TRBJ1-1; D unclear. CDR3 length equals 12 residues. V dropped 2 bases and J dropped 8 bases, with 9 bases sitting between them. In germline, CDR1 is MNHNY, CDR2 SVGAGI (reference sequence). CDR3 sequence (DNA): TGTGCCAGCAGTTACGCCACAGCCGAAGCTTTCTTT. This gives the protein CASSYATAEAFF.

Many counts were recorded for this clonotype. This sequence joins TRBV12-3 or TRBV12-4 and TRBJ2-7, with a possible D match to TRBD1 (6 bases). Trimming cost V 5 bases and J 3 bases, with 23 bases left between them. The CDR3 covers 17 residues. In nucleotides, the CDR3 is TGTGCCAGCAGTCTATGGCCGAACCCGGACAGTAACTACGAGCAGTACTTC. As protein: CASSLWPNPDSNYEQYF.

This clonotype has a count of ten or more. The chain carries TRBV28 and TRBJ2-1; D may be TRBD1 (5 bases). Per germline, CDR1 MDHEN and CDR2 SYDVKM. CDR3 length: 12 residues. Trimming removed 7 bases at V and 3 bases at J, with 7 bases between. The CDR3 loop is CASTRVYNEQFF. DNA for the CDR3: TGTGCCAGCACCAGGGTCTACAATGAGCAGTTCTTC.

The V gene is TRBV19, the J gene TRBJ2-7; D uncertain. Between the trimmed V and J ends, which lost 4 bases and 2 bases, there was a span of 12 bases. Germline V gives CDR1 LNHDA, CDR2 SQIVND (reference sequence). The CDR3 has 14 residues. CDR3 amino acids: CASSRMGNPYEQYF. DNA of the CDR3: TGTGCCAGTAGTAGGATGGGGAACCCCTACGAGCAGTACTTC.

The chain combines TRBV20-1 with TRBJ1-5; 7 bases map to TRBD1. CDR1 DFQATT and CDR2 SNEGSKA come from the germline V gene (reference sequence). The V segment lost 5 bases and the J segment 1 base; nucleotides outside the gene matches: 5. The CDR3 has 14 amino acids. The CDR3 bases are TGCAGTGCTCCGCAGGGGGAGAGCAATCAGCCCCAGCATTTT. Encoded protein: CSAPQGESNQPQHF.

This clonotype was counted many times. This chain links TRBV20-1 with TRBJ1-3, with unresolved D. This CDR3 spans 12 amino acids. V gave up 3 bases and J gave up 4 bases, with 7 bases separating them. Germline loops: CDR1 DFQATT, CDR2 SNEGSKA (reference sequence). The CDR3 DNA sequence: TGCAGTGCTAGCACAGCCGGAAACACCATATATTTT. Translation: CSASTAGNTIYF.

The genes are TRBV6-5 and TRBJ2-7, with D unresolved. The CDR3 is made up of 13 amino acids. From germline, CDR1 is MNHEY and CDR2 SVGAGI. Trimming pared 5 bases from V and 0 bases from J, leaving 8 bases between. The CDR3 DNA reads as TGTGCCAGCAGTCACCTTGGCTCCTACGAGCAGTACTTC. It yields the protein CASSHLGSYEQYF.

This chain uses TRBV20-1 with TRBJ1-5, with 9 bases identical to TRBD1. Unmatched junction bases numbered 9, after V lost 0 bases and J lost 0 bases. Looked up from germline, CDR1 is DFQATT and CDR2 is SNEGSKA (reference sequence). The CDR3 is 18 residues long. The CDR3 reads CSARDLGTGPYSNQPQHF. In DNA form, the CDR3 reads TGCAGTGCTAGAGATCTAGGGACAGGGCCTTATAGCAATCAGCCCCAGCATTTT.

V and J are TRBV7-2 and TRBJ2-1; TRBD2 aligns across 9 bases. This CDR3 region has 14 residues. Germline V lookup: CDR1 SGHTA, CDR2 FQGNSA. The V and J ends lost 5 bases and 10 bases, in that order; junction bases with no gene match: 9. The CDR3 DNA follows: TGTGCCAGCAGCCCGTCAAGCGGGGGGAACGAGCAGTTCTTC. This codes for CASSPSSGGNEQFF. Full variable domain (missing parts from reference TRBV7-2 and TRBJ2-1): GAGVSQSPSNKVTEKGKDVELRCDPISGHTALYWYRQSLGQGLEFLIYFQGNSAPDKSGLPSDRFSAERTGGSVSTLTIQRTQQEDSAVYLCASSPSSGGNEQFFGPGTRLTVL.

Only one count was recorded for this clonotype. Written as DNA, the CDR3 is TGTGCCAGCAGCTTAGGGGCGCAATACACAGATACGCAGTATTTT. It translates to CASSLGAQYTDTQYF. The V gene is TRBV7-2, the J gene TRBJ2-3; D remains ambiguous. With 1 base removed from V and 2 bases from J, the gap between germline ends came to 10 bases. This CDR3 is built from 15 residues. Germline CDR1 is SGHTA and CDR2 is FQGNSA.

This clonotype was seen a few times. The CDR3 protein is CAWKALGPRDEQFF. DNA of the CDR3: TGTGCCTGGAAGGCCTTGGGACCTAGGGATGAGCAGTTCTTC. This chain links TRBV30 with TRBJ2-1; perhaps D is TRBD1 or TRBD2 (5 bases each). Per the germline V gene, CDR1 is GTSNPN and CDR2 is SVGIG (reference sequence). The V end lost 4 bases, the J end lost 8 bases, and 18 bases lay between the germline ends. The CDR3 runs 14 residues.

This clonotype was counted a few times. The genes are TRBV12-3 or TRBV12-4 and TRBJ2-3; D is unresolved. V was cut by 5 bases and J by 8 bases, with 17 bases left in between. This CDR3 contains 14 residues. The DNA for the CDR3 is TGTGCCAGCAGTACGGGTCCGTTGGTGGGTACGCAGTATTTT. Translated, it gives CASSTGPLVGTQYF.

The chain recombines TRBV4-1 with TRBJ2-4, with a possible D match to TRBD1 (5 bases). CDR1 is MGHRA and CDR2 is YSYEKL in the germline V gene. Deletions cut 0 bases from V and 1 base from J, with 13 bases between. The CDR3 sequence is 17 residues long. The CDR3, as DNA: TGCGCCAGCAGCCAAGATGGGCAGGGAAGCGCCAAAAACATTCAGTACTTC. This codes for CASSQDGQGSAKNIQYF.

The sample holds a few counts of this clonotype. The gene calls are TRBV6-1 and TRBJ1-1, with D uncertain. The length of the CDR3 is 13 residues. The germline V and J ends were trimmed by 6 bases and 3 bases, with 11 bases remaining between them. Germline V CDR1 and CDR2: MNHNS, SASEGT. The CDR3 sequence is CASSKKRDTEAFF. The CDR3 DNA is TGTGCCAGCAGCAAAAAAAGGGACACTGAAGCTTTCTTT.

The gene calls are TRBV30 and TRBJ2-7; maybe TRBD2 (6 bases). This CDR3 has 19 residues. With 0 bases removed from V and 0 bases from J, the gap between germline ends came to 24 bases. From germline, CDR1 is GTSNPN and CDR2 SVGIG (reference sequence). This CDR3 is CAWSVQKMSRDSRSYEQYF. CDR3 DNA sequence: TGTGCCTGGAGTGTACAAAAAATGAGCCGGGACTCCCGCTCCTACGAGCAGTACTTC.

This clonotype has ten or more counts. V gene TRBV7-2 combines with J gene TRBJ2-2; a weak D match, TRBD1 (5 bases). V lost 0 bases and J 1 base, leaving 9 bases between the germline ends. The CDR3 covers 16 residues. The germline CDR1 and CDR2 sequences are SGHTA and FQGNSA. The CDR3 region has the DNA TGTGCCAGCAGCTTAGCGATTAGGGGGAACACCGGGGAGCTGTTTTTT. Encoded protein: CASSLAIRGNTGELFF.

This clonotype was seen only a few times. J is TRBJ2-2 and V is TRBV4-3; D is perhaps TRBD1 or TRBD2 (5 bases each). This CDR3 spans 14 amino acids. Germline CDR1 is LGHNA and CDR2 is YSLEER. V was shortened by 0 bases and J by 6 bases, with 8 bases between the two germline ends. In DNA, the CDR3 is TGCGCCAGCAGCCAAGATCGGGGCGCCGGGGAGCTGTTTTTT. Its translation is CASSQDRGAGELFF.

V gene TRBV24-1 combines with J gene TRBJ1-1; D might be TRBD1 (5 bases). The V gene's germline CDR1 is KGHDR and CDR2 SFDVKD. V lost 5 bases and J lost 10, with 22 bases in between. The CDR3 runs to 15 residues. The CDR3 DNA follows: TGTGCCACCAGTGTCCTTACAGGAGCAGGCTTGGGAGCTTTCTTT. Residues: CATSVLTGAGLGAFF.

This clonotype was counted between two and nine times. The chain couples TRBV6-1 to TRBJ2-2, with D unclear. Per germline, CDR1 MNHNS and CDR2 SASEGT. V was cut by 8 bases and J by 1 base, with 14 bases left in between. The length of the CDR3 is 15 residues. CDR3 sequence: CASLKVLMNTGELFF. The CDR3 nucleotides read TGTGCCAGCCTAAAGGTCCTCATGAACACCGGGGAGCTGTTTTTT.

This clonotype was detected only a few times. The V call is TRBV19, the J call TRBJ2-6; D remains unclear. V was cut by 6 bases and J by 0 bases, with 9 bases left in between. From germline, CDR1 is LNHDA and CDR2 SQIVND (reference sequence). This CDR3 has 15 amino acids. CDR3 loop: CASRQSSSGANVLTF. The CDR3 bases are TGTGCCAGTAGGCAGTCATCCTCTGGGGCCAACGTCCTGACTTTC.

The chain links TRBV21-1 to TRBJ2-4; the table's D call, TRBD1, was not checked against the DNA. TRBV21-1 is recorded as a pseudogene. The CDR3 spans 13 residues. The CDR3 region is CASYRAAENIQYF. The DNA for the CDR3 is TGTGCCAGCTACAGGGCGGCGGAAAACATTCAGTACTTC.

CDR3 amino acids: CASSLGPTPYSNQPQHF. In DNA form, the CDR3 reads TGTGCCAGCAGTTTAGGTCCCACACCTTATAGCAATCAGCCCCAGCATTTT. This rearrangement joins TRBV27 to TRBJ1-5; D unclear. Trimming left V 2 bases short and J 0 bases short, with 14 bases between. The length of the CDR3 is 17 residues. CDR1 MNHEY and CDR2 SMNVEV come from the germline V gene (reference sequence).

This clonotype has more than one count but fewer than ten. The rearrangement links TRBV2 to TRBJ2-7; perhaps TRBD1 as D (6 bases). The CDR3 extends over 12 amino acids. Germline V lookup: CDR1 SNHLY, CDR2 FYNNEI. V was clipped by 8 bases and J by 5 bases, with 13 bases between them. The CDR3 loop reads CASQGNGNEQYV. The DNA for the CDR3 is TGTGCCAGCCAGGGGAACGGAAACGAGCAGTACGTC.

This clonotype was seen at least ten times. This chain links TRBV12-3 or TRBV12-4 with TRBJ2-1; 11 bases map to TRBD2. The trim removed 3 bases at V and 5 bases at J, leaving 9 bases unmatched. The CDR3 extends over 17 amino acids. The CDR3 DNA is TGTGCCAGCAGTTTCCCCGGGCTAGCGGGGGGTCACAATGAGCAGTTCTTC. It specifies CASSFPGLAGGHNEQFF.

The V and J genes are TRBV4-2 and TRBJ2-1; D possibly corresponds to TRBD2 (5 bases). The CDR3 is 15 amino acids. Per the germline V gene, CDR1 is LGHNA and CDR2 is YNFKEQ. V was clipped by 1 base and J by 9 bases, with 16 bases between them. CDR3 in DNA: TGTGCCAGCAGCCAAGTGGCTAGCCAGGCAGCTGAGCAGTTCTTC. Encoded protein: CASSQVASQAAEQFF.

The chain employs TRBV28 and TRBJ1-2; TRBD1 aligns across 7 bases. J lost 4 bases, V lost 6 bases, and 8 bases had no gene match. The CDR3 loop spans 14 amino acids. CDR1 and CDR2 from the germline V gene are MDHEN and SYDVKM. Here the CDR3 DNA reads TGTGCCAGCAGCCCAGACAGGGTTATCTATGGCTACACCTTC. Encoded protein: CASSPDRVIYGYTF.

The chain has TRBV28 and TRBJ2-7; 7 positions agree with TRBD1. This CDR3 has 15 residues. J gave up 1 base and V 4 bases, and 7 bases lay outside the gene matches. CDR1 and CDR2 from the germline V gene are MDHEN and SYDVKM. The CDR3 protein is CASSSAGTASYEQYF. The CDR3 DNA reads TGTGCCAGCAGTTCGGCCGGGACAGCTTCCTACGAGCAGTACTTC. Filled out from reference TRBV28 and TRBJ2-7, the complete variable domain reads DVKVTQSSRYLVKRTGEKVFLECVQDMDHENMFWYRQDPGLGLRLIYFSYDVKMKEKGDIPEGYSVSREKKERFSLILESASTNQTSMYLCASSSAGTASYEQYFGPGTRLTVT.

This clonotype was seen ten or more times. The CDR3 sequence: CAISSKPGLAALSYNEQFF. The CDR3 DNA reads as TGTGCCATCAGTTCAAAGCCGGGACTAGCGGCCCTCTCCTACAATGAGCAGTTCTTC. V usage is TRBV10-3 and J usage is TRBJ2-1; 11 nucleotides agree with TRBD2. Losses at the gene ends were 5 bases for V and 0 bases for J; bases not matched to a gene: 12. The CDR3 consists of 19 residues. The germline gives CDR1 ENHRY, CDR2 SYGVKD.

The genes are TRBV12-3 or TRBV12-4 and TRBJ2-2; TRBD2 aligns across 13 bases. This CDR3 region has 16 residues. V was clipped by 2 bases and J by 10 bases; unmatched bases: 7. CDR3 residues: CASSLRLAGGPPELFF. The CDR3 DNA sequence: TGTGCCAGCAGTTTAAGACTAGCGGGGGGACCGCCGGAGCTGTTTTTT.